This T cell receptor (beta chain) was sequenced in a study of T-cell reconstitution after alpha-beta-depleted transplantation in children. The study's findings and limits: Several patients had high TCRbeta diversity at day 60; it came from surviving recipient T cells and thymic progenitors.

About this clonotype: What it recognizes is unknown.

The library targeted TCRbeta and was prepared with unique molecular identifiers. TCRdb re-analysed the PCR reads in MiXCR, keeping a single row per CDR3 protein. The sample records approximately 400,000 distinct CDR3 sequences, about a sixth being singletons. Germline V gene data show CDR1 as SGHAT and CDR2 as FQNNGV. This CDR3 region has 14 residues. V was clipped by 1 base and J by 9 bases, with 14 bases between them. Material: PBMCs, mostly from graft donor cells, obtained 360 days after TCRalphabeta/CD19-depleted stem cell transplant. This sequence was found in a boy less than two years old who had a stem cell transplant for Wiskott-Aldrich syndrome, so the T cells may come from the graft donor. The chain is built from TRBV11-2 and TRBJ2-3; D is unclear. The CDR3 is CASSLVLRWSTQYF. The CDR3 DNA is TGTGCCAGCAGCTTAGTTTTGCGGTGGTCCACGCAGTATTTT. Full variable domain (missing parts from reference TRBV11-2 and TRBJ2-3): EAGVAQSPRYKIIEKRQSVAFWCNPISGHATLYWYQQILGQGPKLLIQFQNNGVVDDSQLPKDRFSAERLKGVDSTLKIQPAKLEDSAVYLCASSLVLRWSTQYFGPGTRLTVL.